Sequencing of this T cell receptor (beta chain) was carried out in a study of control samples from healthy donors and cancer patients. Measured with immunoSEQ multiplex PCR; TCRdb has only the in-frame clones, and not every one. The sample records 95,000 to 100,000 clones, around 88% being singletons. The source material was blood. The sequence was obtained from a man aged 30 to 45 in good health.

As DNA, the CDR3 is TGCGCCAGCAGCTTGACTTACGGCGATGAAAAACTGTTTTTT. This sequence encodes CASSLTYGDEKLFF. The chain uses TRBV5-1 and TRBJ1-4; D not certain. The germline V and J ends were trimmed by 1 base and 6 bases, with 10 bases remaining between them. Germline CDR1 and CDR2: SGHRS and YFSETQ. The CDR3 loop spans 14 amino acids.